This T cell receptor beta chain is drawn from a study of T cells in Graves' hyperthyroidism and ophthalmopathy. Study information: Any treatment followed the collection of peripheral blood at initial diagnosis.

The source material, RNA transcripts, was used to amplify TCR beta CDR3 regions. RT-PCR in the first round (using the HTBI primer set) targeted the TCR CDR3. Via MiXCR, TCRdb re-called the multiplex PCR reads, giving one row per CDR3 protein. Of more than 600,000 distinct CDR3 sequences listed, 15% to 20% are singletons. Exclusion of a patient resulted from uncontrolled infection, other autoimmune disease, pregnancy or lactation. The CDR3 length is 12 residues. Germline V CDR1 and CDR2: SGHRS, YFSETQ. Trimming cost V 5 bases and J 8 bases, with 11 bases left between them. The specimen sequenced was blood. The source is a man aged 18 to 29 with Graves' hyperthyroidism. The J gene is TRBJ2-1, the V gene TRBV5-1; D perhaps matches TRBD2 (5 bases). This chain's CDR3 is CASREAPHEQFF. The CDR3 DNA follows: TGCGCCAGCAGGGAGGCTCCCCATGAGCAGTTCTTC.